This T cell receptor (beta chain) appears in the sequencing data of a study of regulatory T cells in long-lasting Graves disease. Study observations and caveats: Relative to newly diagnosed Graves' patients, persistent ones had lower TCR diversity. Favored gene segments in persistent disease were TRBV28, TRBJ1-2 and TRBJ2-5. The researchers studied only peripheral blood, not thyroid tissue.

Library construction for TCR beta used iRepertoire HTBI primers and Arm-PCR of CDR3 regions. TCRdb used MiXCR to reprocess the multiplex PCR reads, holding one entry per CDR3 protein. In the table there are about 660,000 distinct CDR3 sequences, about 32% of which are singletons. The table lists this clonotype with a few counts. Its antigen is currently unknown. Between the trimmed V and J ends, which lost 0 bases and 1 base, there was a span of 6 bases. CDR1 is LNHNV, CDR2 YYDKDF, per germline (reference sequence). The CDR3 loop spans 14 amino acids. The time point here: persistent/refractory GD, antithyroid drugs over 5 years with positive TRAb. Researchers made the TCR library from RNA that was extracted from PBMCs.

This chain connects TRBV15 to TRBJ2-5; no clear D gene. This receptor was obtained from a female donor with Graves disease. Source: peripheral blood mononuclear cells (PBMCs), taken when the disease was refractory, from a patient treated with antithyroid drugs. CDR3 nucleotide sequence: TGTGCCACCAGCAGAGATCAGCGCCAAGAGACCCAGTACTTC. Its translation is CATSRDQRQETQYF. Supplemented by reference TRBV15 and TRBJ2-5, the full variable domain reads DAMVIQNPRYQVTQFGKPVTLSCSQTLNHNVMYWYQQKSSQAPKLLFHYYDKDFNNEADTPDNFQSRRPNTSFCFLDIRSPGLGDTAMYLCATSRDQRQETQYFGPGTRLLVL.